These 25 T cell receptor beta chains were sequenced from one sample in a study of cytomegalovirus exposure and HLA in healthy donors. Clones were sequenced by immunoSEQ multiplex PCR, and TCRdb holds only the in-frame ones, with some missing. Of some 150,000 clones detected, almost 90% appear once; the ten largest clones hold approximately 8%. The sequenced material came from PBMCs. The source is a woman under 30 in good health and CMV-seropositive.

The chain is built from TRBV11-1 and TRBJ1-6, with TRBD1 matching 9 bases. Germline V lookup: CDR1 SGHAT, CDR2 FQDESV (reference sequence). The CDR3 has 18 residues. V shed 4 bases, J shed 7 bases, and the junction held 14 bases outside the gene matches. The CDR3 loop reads CASSSLSEDRGNNSPLHF. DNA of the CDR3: TGTGCCAGCAGCTCTCTTAGCGAAGACAGGGGGAACAATTCACCCCTCCACTTT.

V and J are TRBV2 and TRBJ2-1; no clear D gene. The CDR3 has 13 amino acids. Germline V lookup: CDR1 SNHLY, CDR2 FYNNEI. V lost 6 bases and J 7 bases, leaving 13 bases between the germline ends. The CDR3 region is CASRSGIQNEQFF. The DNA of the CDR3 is TGTGCCAGCAGGTCGGGTATCCAGAATGAGCAGTTCTTC.

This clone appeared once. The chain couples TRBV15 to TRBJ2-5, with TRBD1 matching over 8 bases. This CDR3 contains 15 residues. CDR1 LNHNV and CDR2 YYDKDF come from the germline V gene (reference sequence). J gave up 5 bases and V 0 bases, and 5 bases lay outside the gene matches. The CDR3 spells CATSRDRTGRETQYF. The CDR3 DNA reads TGTGCCACCAGCAGAGATCGGACAGGGCGCGAGACCCAGTACTTC.

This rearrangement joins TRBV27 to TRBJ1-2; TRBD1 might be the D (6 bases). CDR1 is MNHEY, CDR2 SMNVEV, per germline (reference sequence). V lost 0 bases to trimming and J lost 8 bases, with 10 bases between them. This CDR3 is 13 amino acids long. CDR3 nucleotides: TGTGCCAGCAGTTTATCGGGGGCTGGCGGCTACACCTTC. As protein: CASSLSGAGGYTF.

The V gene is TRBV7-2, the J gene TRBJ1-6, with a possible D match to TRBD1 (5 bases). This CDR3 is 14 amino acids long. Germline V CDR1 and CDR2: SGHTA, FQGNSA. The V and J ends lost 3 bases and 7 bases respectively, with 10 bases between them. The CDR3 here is CASSFERGNSPLHF. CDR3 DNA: TGTGCCAGCAGCTTTGAAAGGGGAAATTCACCCCTCCACTTT.

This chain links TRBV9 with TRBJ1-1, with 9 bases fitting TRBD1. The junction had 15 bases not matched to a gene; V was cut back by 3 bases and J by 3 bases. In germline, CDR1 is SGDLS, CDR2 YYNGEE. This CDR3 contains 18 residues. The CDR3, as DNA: TGTGCCAGCAGCGGAACTCCCGGGACAGGGTATCTCGACACTGAAGCTTTCTTT. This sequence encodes CASSGTPGTGYLDTEAFF.

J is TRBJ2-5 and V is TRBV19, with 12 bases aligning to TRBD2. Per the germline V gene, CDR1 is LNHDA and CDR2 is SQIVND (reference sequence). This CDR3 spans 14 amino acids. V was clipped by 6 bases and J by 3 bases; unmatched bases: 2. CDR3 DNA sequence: TGTGCCAGTAGGACTAGCGGGAGTAAAGAGACCCAGTACTTC. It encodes CASRTSGSKETQYF.

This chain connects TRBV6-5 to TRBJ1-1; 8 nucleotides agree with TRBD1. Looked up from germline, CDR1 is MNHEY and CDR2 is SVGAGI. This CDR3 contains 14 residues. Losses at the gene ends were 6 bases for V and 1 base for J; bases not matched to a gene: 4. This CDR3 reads CASSYGTGNTEAFF. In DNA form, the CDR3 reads TGTGCCAGCAGCTACGGGACAGGGAACACTGAAGCTTTCTTT.

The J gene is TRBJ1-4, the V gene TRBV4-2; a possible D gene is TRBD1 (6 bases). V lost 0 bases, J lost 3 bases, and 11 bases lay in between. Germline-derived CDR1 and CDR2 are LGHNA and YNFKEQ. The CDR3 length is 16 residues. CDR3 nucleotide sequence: TGTGCCAGCAGCCAAGATCTGGGGGCCCCTAATGAAAAACTGTTTTTT. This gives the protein CASSQDLGAPNEKLFF.

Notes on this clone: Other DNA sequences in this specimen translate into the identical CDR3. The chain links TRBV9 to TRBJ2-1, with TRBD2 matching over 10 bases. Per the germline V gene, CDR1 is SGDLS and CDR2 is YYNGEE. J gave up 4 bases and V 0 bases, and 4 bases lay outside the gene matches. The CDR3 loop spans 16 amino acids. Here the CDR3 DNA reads TGTGCCAGCAGCGTAGGCCTAGCGGGGGTATACAATGAGCAGTTCTTC. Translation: CASSVGLAGVYNEQFF.

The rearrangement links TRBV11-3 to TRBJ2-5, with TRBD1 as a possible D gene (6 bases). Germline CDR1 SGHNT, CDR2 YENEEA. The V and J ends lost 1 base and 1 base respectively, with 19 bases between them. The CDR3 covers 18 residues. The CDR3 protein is CASSLGHTGYIGQETQYF. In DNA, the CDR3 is TGTGCCAGCAGCTTAGGCCATACAGGGTATATTGGCCAAGAGACCCAGTACTTC.

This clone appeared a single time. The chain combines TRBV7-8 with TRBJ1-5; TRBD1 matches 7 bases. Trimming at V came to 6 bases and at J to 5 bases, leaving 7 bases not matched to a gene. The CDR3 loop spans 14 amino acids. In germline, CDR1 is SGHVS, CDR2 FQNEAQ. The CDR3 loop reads CASSWTGYYQPQHF. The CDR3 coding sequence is TGTGCCAGCAGTTGGACAGGCTACTATCAGCCCCAGCATTTT.

The CDR3: CASSLGQGGIYEQYF. CDR3 DNA: TGTGCCAGCAGCTTAGGACAGGGGGGAATCTACGAGCAGTACTTC. The rearrangement uses TRBV7-6 and TRBJ2-7; 9 bases match TRBD1. CDR3 size: 15 residues. J gave up 3 bases and V 1 base, and 4 bases lay outside the gene matches. Per the germline V gene, CDR1 is SGHVS and CDR2 is FNYEAQ. Looking up the rest from reference TRBV7-6 and TRBJ2-7 gives the full variable domain: GAGVSQSPRYKVTKRGQDVALRCDPISGHVSLYWYRQALGQGPEFLTYFNYEAQQDKSGLPNDRFSAERPEGSISTLTIQRTEQRDSAMYRCASSLGQGGIYEQYFGPGTRLTVT.

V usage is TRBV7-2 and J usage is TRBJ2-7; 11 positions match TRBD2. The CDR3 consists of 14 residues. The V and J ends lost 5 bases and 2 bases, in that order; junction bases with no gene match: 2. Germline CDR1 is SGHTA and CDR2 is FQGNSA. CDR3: CASSISGRAYEQYF. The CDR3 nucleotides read TGTGCCAGCAGCATTAGCGGGAGGGCCTACGAGCAGTACTTC.

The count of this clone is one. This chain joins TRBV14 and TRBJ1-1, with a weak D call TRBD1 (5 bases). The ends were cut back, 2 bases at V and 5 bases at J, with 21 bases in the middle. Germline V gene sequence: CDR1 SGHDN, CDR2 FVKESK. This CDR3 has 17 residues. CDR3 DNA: TGTGCCAGCAGCCAACGGGGATTAGGGCTTGGGGGGACTGAAGCTTTCTTT. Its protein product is CASSQRGLGLGGTEAFF. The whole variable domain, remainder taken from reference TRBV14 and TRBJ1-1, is EAGVTQFPSHSVIEKGQTVTLRCDPISGHDNLYWYRRVMGKEIKFLLHFVKESKQDESGMPNNRFLAERTGGTYSTLKVQPAELEDSGVYFCASSQRGLGLGGTEAFFGQGTRLTVV.

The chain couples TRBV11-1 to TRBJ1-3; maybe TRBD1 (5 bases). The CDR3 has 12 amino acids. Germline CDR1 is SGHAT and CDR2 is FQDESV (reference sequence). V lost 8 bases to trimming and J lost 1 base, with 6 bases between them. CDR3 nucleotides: TGTGCCAGCGGGGCATCTGGAAACACCATATATTTT. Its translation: CASGASGNTIYF.

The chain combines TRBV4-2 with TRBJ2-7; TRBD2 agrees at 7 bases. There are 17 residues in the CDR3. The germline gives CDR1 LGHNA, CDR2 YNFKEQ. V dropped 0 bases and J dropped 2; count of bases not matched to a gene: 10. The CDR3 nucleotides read TGTGCCAGCAGCCAAGATGGGGCAGGGAGGGGTCCCTACGAGCAGTACTTC. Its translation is CASSQDGAGRGPYEQYF.

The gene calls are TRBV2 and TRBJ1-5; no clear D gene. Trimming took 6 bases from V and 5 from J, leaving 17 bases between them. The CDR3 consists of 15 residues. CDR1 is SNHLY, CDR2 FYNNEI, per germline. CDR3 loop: CASSRRVIGDQPQHF. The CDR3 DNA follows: TGTGCCAGCAGCCGCCGGGTGATTGGCGATCAGCCCCAGCATTTT.

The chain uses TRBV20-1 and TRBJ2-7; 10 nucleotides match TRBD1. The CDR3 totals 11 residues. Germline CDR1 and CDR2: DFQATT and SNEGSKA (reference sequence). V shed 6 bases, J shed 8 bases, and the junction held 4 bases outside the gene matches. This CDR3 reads CSAYDRGQQYF. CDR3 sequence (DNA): TGCAGTGCATACGACAGGGGGCAGCAGTACTTC.

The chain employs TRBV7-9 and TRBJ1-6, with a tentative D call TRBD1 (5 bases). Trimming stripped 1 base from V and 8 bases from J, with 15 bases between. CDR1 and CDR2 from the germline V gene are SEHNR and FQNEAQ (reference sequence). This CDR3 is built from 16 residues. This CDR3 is CASSLGSGQGHSPLHF. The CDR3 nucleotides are TGTGCCAGCAGCTTAGGTTCAGGACAAGGGCATTCACCCCTCCACTTT.

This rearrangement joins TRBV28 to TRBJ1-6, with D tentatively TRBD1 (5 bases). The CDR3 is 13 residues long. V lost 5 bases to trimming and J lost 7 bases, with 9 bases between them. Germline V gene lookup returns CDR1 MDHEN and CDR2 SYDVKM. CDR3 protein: CASSRGGNSPLHF. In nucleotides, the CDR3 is TGTGCCAGCAGTCGGGGGGGGAATTCACCCCTCCACTTT.

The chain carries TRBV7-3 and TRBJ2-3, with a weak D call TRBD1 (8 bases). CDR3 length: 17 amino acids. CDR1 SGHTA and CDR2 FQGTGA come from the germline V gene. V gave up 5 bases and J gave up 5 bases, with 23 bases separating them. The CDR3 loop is CASSRNYRGGSGDTQYF. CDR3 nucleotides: TGTGCCAGCAGCCGAAACTACAGGGGGGGCAGTGGAGATACGCAGTATTTT.

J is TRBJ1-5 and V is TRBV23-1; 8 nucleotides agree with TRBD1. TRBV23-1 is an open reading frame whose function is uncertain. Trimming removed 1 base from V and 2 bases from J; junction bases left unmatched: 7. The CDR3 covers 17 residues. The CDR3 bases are TGCGCCAGCAGTCAATGGGAGGACAGGGAAGGCAATCAGCCCCAGCATTTT. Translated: CASSQWEDREGNQPQHF.

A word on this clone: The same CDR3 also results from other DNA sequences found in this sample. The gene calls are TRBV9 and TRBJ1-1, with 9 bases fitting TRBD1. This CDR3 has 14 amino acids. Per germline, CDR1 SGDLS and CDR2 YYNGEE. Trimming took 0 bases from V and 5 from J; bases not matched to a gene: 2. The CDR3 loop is CASSVDGQGTEAFF. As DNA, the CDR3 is TGTGCCAGCAGCGTAGATGGACAGGGGACTGAAGCTTTCTTT. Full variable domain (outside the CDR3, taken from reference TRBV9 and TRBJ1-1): DSGVTQTPKHLITATGQRVTLRCSPRSGDLSVYWYQQSLDQGLQFLIQYYNGEERAKGNILERFSAQQFPDLHSELNLSSLELGDSALYFCASSVDGQGTEAFFGQGTRLTVV.

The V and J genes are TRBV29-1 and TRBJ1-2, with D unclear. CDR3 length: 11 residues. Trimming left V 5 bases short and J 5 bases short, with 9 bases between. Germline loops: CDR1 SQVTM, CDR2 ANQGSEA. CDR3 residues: CSVQRGYGYTF. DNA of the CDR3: TGCAGCGTTCAACGAGGTTATGGCTACACCTTC.